The clone carrying this T cell receptor (beta chain) was seen only a few times. Its target is unknown. The CDR3 sequence is 15 residues long. V was clipped by 6 bases and J by 1 base, with 15 bases between them. In germline, CDR1 is SNHLY, CDR2 FYNNEI. This specimen belongs to a study of T cells in Graves' hyperthyroidism and ophthalmopathy. Study-wide findings and caveats: Most clonotypes that expanded in the thyroid above 0.001 also showed up in blood.

The CDR3 regions of TCR beta were amplified from RNA transcripts. TCR CDR3 underwent first-round RT-PCR with the HTBI primer set. Each CDR3 protein gets one entry after TCRdb re-called the multiplex PCR reads with MiXCR. The sample has 400,000 to 500,000 distinct CDR3 sequences, about an eighth seen once; the top ten hold less than 20%. Sequenced input: blood. The V call is TRBV2, the J call TRBJ1-1; D perhaps matches TRBD1 (6 bases). This TCR came from a woman under 30 with Graves' hyperthyroidism. The CDR3 loop reads CASRGIQGKNTEAFF. The CDR3 DNA is TGTGCCAGCAGGGGGATACAGGGCAAGAACACTGAAGCTTTCTTT.